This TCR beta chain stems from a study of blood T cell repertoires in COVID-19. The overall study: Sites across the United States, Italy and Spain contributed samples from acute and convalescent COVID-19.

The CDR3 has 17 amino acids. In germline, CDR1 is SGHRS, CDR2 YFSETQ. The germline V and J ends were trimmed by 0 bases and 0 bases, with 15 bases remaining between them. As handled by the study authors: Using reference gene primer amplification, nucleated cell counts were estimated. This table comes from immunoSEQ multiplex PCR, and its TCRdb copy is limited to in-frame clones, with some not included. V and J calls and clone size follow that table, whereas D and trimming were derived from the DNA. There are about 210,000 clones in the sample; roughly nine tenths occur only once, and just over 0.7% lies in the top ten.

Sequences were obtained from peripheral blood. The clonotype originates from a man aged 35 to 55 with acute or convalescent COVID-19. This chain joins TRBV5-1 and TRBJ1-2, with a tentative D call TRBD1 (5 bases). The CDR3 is CASSLAFRQSTNYGYTF. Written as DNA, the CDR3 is TGCGCCAGCAGCTTGGCCTTCCGACAGTCTACTAACTATGGCTACACCTTC.